This T cell receptor beta chain was observed in a study of blood T cell repertoires in COVID-19. In the original analysis: Amplification with reference gene primers provided the estimates of nucleated cell counts. Profiled with immunoSEQ multiplex PCR; TCRdb holds only in-frame clones, not every one. That table furnishes V, J and clone size, whereas the DNA furnished D and trimming. The sample carries around 130,000 clones, 80% to 90% recorded once. The sequencing sample was made of peripheral blood. The TCR was taken from a human donor in a cohort sampled during active COVID-19.

The CDR3 protein is CASTQGASGSPLHF. The DNA for the CDR3 is TGTGCCAGCACTCAGGGGGCGAGTGGATCACCCCTCCACTTT. J is TRBJ1-6 and V is TRBV28; 8 bases map to TRBD1. V was clipped by 7 bases and J by 10 bases; unmatched bases: 9. This CDR3 has 14 amino acids. Germline V gene data show CDR1 as MDHEN and CDR2 as SYDVKM.